This TCR beta chain comes out of a study of cytomegalovirus exposure and HLA in healthy donors. Germline CDR1 is MDHEN and CDR2 is SYDVKM. The CDR3 has 16 residues. The junction had 7 bases not matched to a gene; V was cut back by 2 bases and J by 5 bases. Primers included in the PCR were 60 Vbeta and 13 Jbeta primers. TCRdb keeps only in-frame clones here, not all; method: immunoSEQ multiplex PCR. The table has 200,000 or so clones, approximately 83% seen once. Concerning this clone itself: As yet, its antigen is unknown.

Findings and caveats of the study: Later on, a genetic analysis was performed. It linked a missense variant in DCLRE1C with V- and J-gene trimming of TCR beta. With DRB1 most and HLA-C fewest, TCR association rates differed between HLA loci in a later analysis. In a later analysis, at a false discovery rate of 0.05, about 15,000 TCR beta sequences were associated with HLA alleles.

The material sequenced was PBMCs. The TCR sequence derives from a girl under 18 in good health and CMV-seronegative. This chain joins TRBV28 and TRBJ1-5; 9 nucleotides match TRBD1. CDR3 amino acids: CASSLTPGQGHQPQHF. In DNA form, the CDR3 reads TGTGCCAGCAGTTTAACCCCGGGACAGGGTCATCAGCCCCAGCATTTT.